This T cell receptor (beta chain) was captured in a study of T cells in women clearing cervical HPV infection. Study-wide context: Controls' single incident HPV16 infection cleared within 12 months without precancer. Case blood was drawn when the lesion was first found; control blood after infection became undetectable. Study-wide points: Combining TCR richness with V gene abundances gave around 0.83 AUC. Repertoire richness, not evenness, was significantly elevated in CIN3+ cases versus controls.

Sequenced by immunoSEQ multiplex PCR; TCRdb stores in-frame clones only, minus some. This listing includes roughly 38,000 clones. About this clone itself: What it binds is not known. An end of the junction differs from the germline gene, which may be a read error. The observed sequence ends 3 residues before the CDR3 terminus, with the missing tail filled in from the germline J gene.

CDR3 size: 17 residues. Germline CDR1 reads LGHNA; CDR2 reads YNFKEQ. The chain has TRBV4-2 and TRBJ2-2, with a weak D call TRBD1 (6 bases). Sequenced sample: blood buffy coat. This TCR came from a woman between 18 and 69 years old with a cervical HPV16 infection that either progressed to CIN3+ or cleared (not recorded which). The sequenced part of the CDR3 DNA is TGTGCCAGCAGCAAAGATCTGGGGGCGGCCAACACCGGGGAG. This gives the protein CASSKDLGAANTGE. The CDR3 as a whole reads CASSKDLGAANTGELFF.